This note documents a single T cell receptor beta chain sequence. What it recognizes is unknown. The V end lost 3 bases, the J end lost 0 bases, and 13 bases lay between the germline ends. This CDR3 is 15 amino acids long. The germline V gene has CDR1 SGHNT and CDR2 YYREEE (reference sequence). Repertoires were generated with immunoSEQ multiplex PCR, while TCRdb's copy carries only in-frame clones and drops some. The sample includes around 30,000 clones, roughly 89% of them seen just once. The sample is drawn from a study of PD-1 blockade in classical Hodgkin lymphoma. Study-wide points: Newly diagnosed patients reportedly trailed healthy donors in baseline TCR diversity. Why repertoires differed is undefined; disease activity or prior therapy possibly contributed.

Time point described: newly diagnosed, previously untreated cHL patient sample. Magnetic negative selection of thawed PBMCs was the method by which CD4+ T cells were purified. Peripheral samples used as comparators were newly diagnosed, untreated classical Hodgkin lymphoma PBMCs. Sequenced material: CD4+ T cells from blood. The receptor comes from a human donor with classical Hodgkin lymphoma. This chain links TRBV5-4 with TRBJ2-7; D not certain. The CDR3 bases are TGTGCCAGCAGCTCCCCTGGCGAGAGCTCCTACGAGCAGTACTTC. It is translated as CASSSPGESSYEQYF.